A single sample gave rise to the 28 T cell receptor beta chains below, sequenced in a study of blood T cells in healthy people across ages. Using a J-beta primer mix together with a sample-barcoded 5' primer, a second PCR was run for roughly 6 to 11 cycles. Using its own MiXCR run on the 5' RACE reads, TCRdb lists one record per CDR3 protein. The sample shows 800,000 or so distinct CDR3 sequences, approximately 25% of them seen only once. These same data were also listed under a study on T cells of mothers and their children.

Sequencing used blood. Receptors originate from a boy younger than 18 in good health.

The V and J genes are TRBV6-6 and TRBJ2-2; D ambiguous. V lost 2 bases, J lost 5 bases, and 12 bases lay in between. The CDR3 has 15 amino acids. Germline V CDR1 and CDR2: MNHNY, SVGAGI (reference sequence). CDR3 in amino acids: CASSYVMSLTGELFF. The CDR3 region has the DNA TGTGCCAGCAGTTACGTTATGAGTCTGACCGGGGAGCTGTTTTTT.

This clonotype was observed a handful of times. The chain is built from TRBV9 and TRBJ2-7, with 8 bases that match TRBD1. The J call may be incorrect, as the DNA end agrees better with TRBJ2-1. Germline V CDR1 and CDR2: SGDLS, YYNGEE. CDR3 length: 17 amino acids. The CDR3 loop is CASSVAQGQAKPNEQFF. The CDR3 DNA reads as TGTGCCAGCAGCGTAGCCCAGGGACAGGCCAAACCCAATGAGCAGTTCTTC.

This chain uses TRBV7-9 with TRBJ1-2, with TRBD1 as a possible D gene (5 bases). The CDR3 is 13 amino acids. Trimming pared 4 bases from V and 5 bases from J, leaving 11 bases between. Germline-derived CDR1 and CDR2 are SEHNR and FQNEAQ (reference sequence). The CDR3: CASSYNQGYGYTF. For the CDR3, the DNA is TGTGCCAGCAGCTACAATCAGGGTTATGGCTACACCTTC.

The sample holds a few counts of this clonotype. V and J are TRBV3-1 and TRBJ2-1, with TRBD2 matching over 8 bases. The CDR3 contains 15 residues. With V trimmed by 3 bases and J by 7 bases, 8 bases remained unmatched. Germline V gives CDR1 LGHDT, CDR2 YNNKEL (reference sequence). CDR3 bases: TGTGCCAGCAGCCATAGTGGCGGGGGGAGGAATGAGCAGTTCTTC. Translation gives CASSHSGGGRNEQFF.

This rearrangement joins TRBV14 to TRBJ2-1; D not resolved. The CDR3 runs 17 residues. With 0 bases removed from V and 0 bases from J, the gap between germline ends came to 12 bases. CDR1 and CDR2 (germline): SGHDN, FVKESK. The CDR3 nucleotides read TGTGCCAGCAGCCAAGATTGGTACCGCAGCTCCTACAATGAGCAGTTCTTC. Protein: CASSQDWYRSSYNEQFF.

V gene TRBV2 combines with J gene TRBJ2-6; a weak D match, TRBD1 (5 bases). The CDR3 sequence is 16 residues long. CDR1 is SNHLY and CDR2 is FYNNEI in the germline V gene. Between the trimmed V and J ends, which lost 4 bases and 0 bases, there was a span of 10 bases. CDR3 in amino acids: CASSVAGNSGANVLTF. CDR3 coding DNA: TGTGCCAGCAGTGTAGCAGGGAACTCTGGGGCCAACGTCCTGACTTTC.

The V call is TRBV19, the J call TRBJ2-1; TRBD1 might be the D (6 bases). The CDR3 runs 16 residues. Germline V gene sequence: CDR1 LNHDA, CDR2 SQIVND (reference sequence). Deletions cut 1 base from V and 6 bases from J, with 16 bases between. The CDR3 region is CASSIVPSLGGNEQFF. CDR3 nucleotide sequence: TGTGCCAGTAGTATAGTTCCCTCGTTAGGGGGCAATGAGCAGTTCTTC.

This chain links TRBV28 with TRBJ2-5; TRBD1 agrees at 7 bases. Trimming cost V 10 bases and J 13 bases; bases outside gene matches: 12. The CDR3 loop spans 11 amino acids. Germline values: CDR1 MDHEN, CDR2 SYDVKM. CDR3 sequence: CANRVDRVLYF. CDR3 in DNA: TGTGCCAACAGGGTTGACAGGGTCCTGTACTTC.

The chain links TRBV9 to TRBJ1-2; weak D call: TRBD1 (5 bases). This CDR3 is 14 amino acids long. CDR1 and CDR2 (germline): SGDLS, YYNGEE. The V gene lost 3 bases and the J gene lost 4 bases, with 13 bases spanning the gap. The CDR3: CASSGTGAGYGYTF. CDR3 in DNA: TGTGCCAGCAGCGGGACTGGGGCTGGCTATGGCTACACCTTC.

This clonotype was found a few times. The rearrangement joins TRBV20-1 to TRBJ2-5; D gene unclear. Trimming stripped 3 bases from V and 11 bases from J, with 13 bases between. The CDR3 totals 11 residues. Germline V gene sequence: CDR1 DFQATT, CDR2 SNEGSKA (reference sequence). The CDR3 DNA reads as TGCAGTGCTAGTCAGGCAGAGGAGCAGTACTTC. It specifies CSASQAEEQYF.

This sequence joins TRBV6-2 or TRBV6-3 and TRBJ2-1; 15 bases are a match to TRBD2. V lost 7 bases to trimming and J lost 8 bases; unmatched junction nucleotides: 18. The CDR3 loop spans 19 amino acids. CDR1 is MNHEY and CDR2 is SVGEGT in the germline V gene. The CDR3 nucleotides are TGTGCCAGCATTAGGTTTGGGACTAGCGGGGGGACGGTTAGGGATGAGCAGTTCTTC. This translates into CASIRFGTSGGTVRDEQFF.

V and J are TRBV6-2 or TRBV6-3 and TRBJ1-1; 9 bases match TRBD1. CDR3 length: 14 amino acids. The V gene end was trimmed by 5 bases and the J gene end by 7 bases; junction bases not matched to a gene: 8. The germline V gene has CDR1 MNHEY and CDR2 SVGEGT. In DNA form, the CDR3 reads TGTGCCAGCAGTAGGACGGGACAGGGCGGTGAAGCTTTCTTT. The encoded protein is CASSRTGQGGEAFF.

This clonotype turned up a few times. The rearrangement links TRBV12-3 or TRBV12-4 to TRBJ2-3; D is undetermined. The CDR3 totals 14 residues. With 2 bases removed from V and 4 bases from J, the gap between germline ends came to 10 bases. DNA for the CDR3: TGTGCCAGCAGTTTAATGGGGTTATCAGATACGCAGTATTTT. As protein: CASSLMGLSDTQYF.

The CDR3 sequence: CASSLFAGPTDTQYF. The CDR3 DNA sequence: TGTGCCAGCAGCTTATTTGCGGGCCCCACAGATACGCAGTATTTT. The chain joins TRBV7-3 to TRBJ2-3, with a possible D match to TRBD2 (5 bases). Trimming pared 2 bases from V and 2 bases from J, leaving 11 bases between. The CDR3 length is 15 residues. Germline loops: CDR1 SGHTA, CDR2 FQGTGA.

Worth noting for this clonotype: A read error may account for a junction end that differs from germline. The rearrangement links TRBV7-7 to TRBJ2-2; 9 bases fit TRBD2. Germline V lookup: CDR1 SSHAT, CDR2 FNYEAQ (reference sequence). CDR3 length: 16 amino acids. The CDR3 DNA follows: TGTGCTAGCAGCTTAGCACCGGGACTAGCAGGCGGGGAGCTGTTTTTT. It is translated as CASSLAPGLAGGELFF. The full variable domain, in which reference TRBV7-7 and TRBJ2-2 provide the parts outside the CDR3, is GAGVSQSPRYKVTKRGQDVTLRCDPISSHATLYWYQQALGQGPEFLTYFNYEAQPDKSGLPSDRFSAERPEGSISTLTIQRTEQRDSAMYRCASSLAPGLAGGELFFGEGSRLTVL.

The sample holds a few counts of this clonotype. J is TRBJ2-1 and V is TRBV29-1, with a tentative D call TRBD1 (6 bases). The CDR3 length is 11 residues. V lost 3 bases and J lost 10, with 10 bases in between. The germline V gene has CDR1 SQVTM and CDR2 ANQGSEA. Here the CDR3 reads CSVDRGSEQFF. DNA for the CDR3: TGCAGCGTTGATAGGGGGTCAGAGCAGTTCTTC.

The chain links TRBV7-2 to TRBJ2-5, with 7 nucleotides matching TRBD1. Near its end, the DNA agrees better with TRBJ2-1, so the J call may be wrong. The CDR3 runs to 15 residues. Germline-derived CDR1 and CDR2 are SGHTA and FQGNSA. The CDR3, as DNA: TGTGCCAGCAGCTCACGACAGGGCGGTTTTAATGAGCAGTTCTTC. As protein: CASSSRQGGFNEQFF.

The J gene is TRBJ1-2, the V gene TRBV6-5, with D perhaps TRBD1 (6 bases). The CDR3 covers 14 residues. The germline V gene has CDR1 MNHEY and CDR2 SVGAGI. V lost 4 bases to trimming and J lost 3 bases, with 12 bases between them. The chain's CDR3 is CASSSRGADYGYTF. In DNA, the CDR3 is TGTGCCAGCAGTTCCCGGGGGGCGGACTATGGCTACACCTTC.

The chain couples TRBV20-1 to TRBJ2-4, with TRBD2 as a possible D gene (6 bases). The germline V gene has CDR1 DFQATT and CDR2 SNEGSKA (reference sequence). Trimming stripped 1 base from V and 7 bases from J, with 29 bases between. The CDR3 totals 19 residues. The CDR3 sequence is CSARALASAATNKGNIQYF. The CDR3 DNA follows: TGCAGTGCTAGAGCGTTGGCTAGCGCCGCAACCAACAAAGGGAACATTCAGTACTTC.

The rearrangement joins TRBV5-4 to TRBJ2-7; a weak D match, TRBD2 (6 bases). The CDR3 runs to 14 residues. Germline V lookup: CDR1 SGHNT, CDR2 YYREEE (reference sequence). V lost 0 bases to trimming and J lost 9 bases, with 16 bases between them. In nucleotides, the CDR3 is TGTGCCAGCAGCTTGGAGAATTTCGGGAGTGGGCAGTACTTC. Its translation: CASSLENFGSGQYF.

This chain joins TRBV7-8 and TRBJ1-4; 9 bases are a match to TRBD1. The trim removed 4 bases at V and 3 bases at J, leaving 9 bases unmatched. CDR3 size: 17 residues. From germline, CDR1 is SGHVS and CDR2 FQNEAQ. The CDR3 DNA sequence: TGTGCCAGCAGCTCAGAGACACAGGGGGCCTCTAATGAAAAACTGTTTTTT. Protein: CASSSETQGASNEKLFF. Full variable domain (outside the CDR3, taken from reference TRBV7-8 and TRBJ1-4): GAGVSQSPRYKVAKRGQDVALRCDPISGHVSLFWYQQALGQGPEFLTYFQNEAQLDKSGLPSDRFFAERPEGSVSTLKIQRTQQEDSAVYLCASSSETQGASNEKLFFGSGTQLSVL.

There are many counts of this clonotype. Germline and junction disagree at one end, which may indicate a read error. The V and J genes are TRBV5-1 and TRBJ2-7, with a tentative D call TRBD2 (5 bases). Germline CDR1 reads SGHRS; CDR2 reads YFSETQ. CDR3 length equals 13 residues. The CDR3 nucleotides read TGTGCCAGCAGCTTAGGAGGTATCTACGAGCAGTACTTC. This sequence encodes CASSLGGIYEQYF.

This clonotype was observed at least ten times. The chain uses TRBV7-9 and TRBJ2-3; unclear D gene. The CDR3 has 13 residues. Trimming pared 0 bases from V and 6 bases from J, leaving 7 bases between. Germline loops: CDR1 SEHNR, CDR2 FQNEAQ (reference sequence). The CDR3 spells CASSLAEWDTQYF. As DNA, the CDR3 is TGTGCCAGCAGCTTAGCCGAATGGGATACGCAGTATTTT.

The J gene is TRBJ2-7, the V gene TRBV7-6; D is undetermined. CDR1 and CDR2 (germline): SGHVS, FNYEAQ. V was trimmed by 3 bases and J by 2 bases, leaving 14 bases between them. CDR3 size: 15 residues. The CDR3 DNA reads TGTGCCAGCAGCTTGAGTGTAGCTGACGCCTACGAGCAGTACTTC. This encodes CASSLSVADAYEQYF.

The chain recombines TRBV7-2 with TRBJ2-1; tentatively, D is TRBD2 (5 bases). Germline values: CDR1 SGHTA, CDR2 FQGNSA. V was shortened by 2 bases and J by 14 bases, with 13 bases between the two germline ends. This CDR3 has 12 residues. The CDR3 here is CASSLSSEREFF. The CDR3 nucleotides read TGTGCCAGCAGCTTAAGTTCGGAGAGGGAGTTCTTC.

This clonotype was picked up one time. The V and J genes are TRBV29-1 and TRBJ2-5; D might be TRBD2 (5 bases). Per germline, CDR1 SQVTM and CDR2 ANQGSEA. With 8 bases removed from V and 1 base from J, the gap between germline ends came to 14 bases. The CDR3 has 13 amino acids. As DNA, the CDR3 is TGCAGCTCCCGGGTCGGGATCCAAGAGACCCAGTACTTC. Protein product: CSSRVGIQETQYF.

The chain joins TRBV6-2 or TRBV6-3 to TRBJ2-3; 10 bases map to TRBD2. CDR1 is MNHEY, CDR2 SVGEGT, per germline. The CDR3 contains 16 residues. V lost 4 bases to trimming and J lost 6 bases; unmatched junction nucleotides: 10. Here the CDR3 DNA reads TGTGCCAGCAGTTCCAATAGCGGGGGGCCCGGGGATACGCAGTATTTT. Translation: CASSSNSGGPGDTQYF.

This clonotype was detected many times. V is TRBV7-2 and J is TRBJ2-7; 7 bases are a match to TRBD1. J lost 2 bases, V lost 4 bases, and 2 bases had no gene match. CDR1 SGHTA and CDR2 FQGNSA come from the germline V gene. The CDR3 runs 13 residues. CDR3: CASSWDRTYEQYF. The CDR3 DNA reads TGTGCCAGCAGCTGGGACAGAACCTACGAGCAGTACTTC.